A single sample gave rise to the 5 T cell receptor beta chains below, sequenced in a study of control samples from healthy donors and cancer patients. TCRdb's copy holds only in-frame clones and misses some; the assay was immunoSEQ multiplex PCR. Of 100,000 or so clones listed, 92% are singletons. The material sequenced was blood. The receptors come from a woman aged 18-29 years in good health.

The rearrangement uses TRBV6-5 and TRBJ2-1; D is possibly TRBD2 (6 bases). Trimming removed 6 bases at V and 0 bases at J, with 12 bases between. The CDR3 loop spans 15 amino acids. CDR1 and CDR2 from the germline V gene are MNHEY and SVGAGI. The CDR3 is CASSLDSGSYNEQFF. As DNA, the CDR3 is TGTGCCAGCAGCCTAGATAGCGGCTCCTACAATGAGCAGTTCTTC.

This chain joins TRBV5-1 and TRBJ1-5, with 7 bases that match TRBD1. Germline V gene data show CDR1 as SGHRS and CDR2 as YFSETQ. CDR3 length equals 14 residues. V trimming: 0 bases; J trimming: 6 bases; junction bases outside the gene matches: 3. The CDR3 sequence is CASSLEGAGQPQHF. CDR3 nucleotides: TGCGCCAGCAGCTTGGAGGGGGCAGGTCAGCCCCAGCATTTT. The full variable domain, its missing parts supplied by reference TRBV5-1 and TRBJ1-5, is KAGVTQTPRYLIKTRGQQVTLSCSPISGHRSVSWYQQTPGQGLQFLFEYFSETQRNKGNFPGRFSGRQFSNSRSEMNVSTLELGDSALYLCASSLEGAGQPQHFGDGTRLSIL.

The chain carries TRBV19 and TRBJ1-1, with D unresolved. V shed 1 base and J shed 1 base, with 10 bases lying between them. The CDR3 has 15 amino acids. In germline, CDR1 is LNHDA, CDR2 SQIVND (reference sequence). CDR3 protein: CASSIGDLGNTEAFF. CDR3 DNA: TGTGCCAGTAGTATAGGGGATCTTGGGAACACTGAAGCTTTCTTT.

The DNA of the CDR3 is TGTGCCAGCAGCTTGGGTCAGGTAAAGAACACTGAAGCTTTCTTT. This translates into CASSLGQVKNTEAFF. This chain uses TRBV5-5 with TRBJ1-1; D remains ambiguous. The CDR3 consists of 15 residues. Germline V gene data show CDR1 as SGHKS and CDR2 as YYEKEE (reference sequence). V was pared by 0 bases and J by 1 base, with 10 bases between.

The chain carries TRBV6-4 and TRBJ1-3, with unresolved D. The CDR3 length is 13 residues. The V gene's germline CDR1 is MRHNA and CDR2 SNTAGT. The ends were cut back, 9 bases at V and 0 bases at J, with 9 bases in the middle. The chain's CDR3 is CARGGRSGNTIYF. CDR3 in DNA: TGTGCCAGGGGCGGACGCTCTGGAAACACCATATATTTT.